There are a few counts of the clone carrying this T cell receptor (delta chain). TCRdb's protein for this DNA is that of a much larger clone and differs from the translation at residue 16, likely a read error; the protein shown is the DNA translation. Other DNA variants within this sample encode the same CDR3. This CDR3 spans 18 amino acids. The germline V gene has CDR1 GEAIGNYY and CDR2 EKD. These data originate in a study of gamma-delta chains in newborns, infants, children. Whole-study context: Microbial exposure reportedly drives polyclonal innate γδ T cell expansion after birth.

TCRdb repeated clone calling on the reads with CATT. The data show approximately 5,900 delta-chain clones, with roughly 2.5% seen just once and around 15% held by the top ten. The rearrangement uses TRDV2 and TRDJ3, with 9 bases that match TRDD3. The source material was blood. This TCR derives from a child who was a newborn, infant or young child, either healthy, febrile or measles-vaccinated (not recorded which). The CDR3 DNA reads TGTGCCTGTGACACCGGGGGATACAGCTCCTGGGACACCCGACAGACGTTTTTC. As protein: CACDTGGYSSWDTRQTFF.